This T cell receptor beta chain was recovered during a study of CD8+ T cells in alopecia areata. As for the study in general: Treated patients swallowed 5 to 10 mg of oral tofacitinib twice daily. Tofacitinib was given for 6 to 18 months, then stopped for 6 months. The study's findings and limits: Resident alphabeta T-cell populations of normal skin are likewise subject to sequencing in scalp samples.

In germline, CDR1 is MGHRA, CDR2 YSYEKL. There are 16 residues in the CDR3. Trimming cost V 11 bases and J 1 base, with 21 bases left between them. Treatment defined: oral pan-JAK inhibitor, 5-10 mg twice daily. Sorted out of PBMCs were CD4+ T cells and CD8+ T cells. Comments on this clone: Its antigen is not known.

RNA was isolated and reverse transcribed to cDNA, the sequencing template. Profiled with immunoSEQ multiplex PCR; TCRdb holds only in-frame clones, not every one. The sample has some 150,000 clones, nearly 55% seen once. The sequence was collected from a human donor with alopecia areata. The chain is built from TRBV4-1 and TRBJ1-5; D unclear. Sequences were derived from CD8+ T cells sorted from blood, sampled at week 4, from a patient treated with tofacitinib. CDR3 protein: CAASRWWHPSNQPQHF. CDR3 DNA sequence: TGCGCCGCGAGCCGGTGGTGGCACCCGAGCAATCAGCCCCAGCATTTT.